This T cell receptor beta chain was sequenced during a study of blood T cell repertoires in COVID-19. Per the study methods: Reference gene primer amplification gave estimated nucleated cell counts. Produced via immunoSEQ multiplex PCR; TCRdb's table is partial and in-frame only. V, J and clone size reflect that table, while D and trimming were determined from the DNA. The table lists some 350,000 clones, around 89% of them singletons. Germline V lookup: CDR1 LGHDT, CDR2 YNNKEL (reference sequence). The CDR3 is made up of 16 amino acids. V shed 4 bases, J shed 8 bases, and the junction held 13 bases outside the gene matches. Participant-reported clinical history was the basis for cohort assignment. Either two negative PCRs, clearance, or symptom resolution qualified Cohort 3 donors as recovered.

The sequence came from a man aged 18 to 29 who had recovered from COVID-19. The sequenced material came from PBMCs or T cells enriched from blood (not recorded which). The gene calls are TRBV3-1 (or the pseudogene TRBV3-2) and TRBJ2-3, with 9 bases that match TRBD1. The CDR3 DNA is TGTGCCAGCAGCCCTTTTTCCTCCGACAGGGGGGCTACGCAGTATTTT. Translation gives CASSPFSSDRGATQYF.